The 4 T cell receptor beta chains listed next were all sequenced from one sample in a study of shared clonotypes between healthy human individuals. Method: immunoSEQ multiplex PCR; TCRdb's copy keeps in-frame clones and lacks some. The sample yields 2 million to 2.5 million clones, more than 85% seen once. The specimen was naive CD4+ T cells from PBMCs. Documented subset: CD45RA+ positively selected. Receptors originate from a man younger than 35 in good health. Some clones in this sample may be carry-over from other donors' samples.

The gene calls are TRBV7-2 and TRBJ2-1; D is uncertain. CDR3 length: 16 amino acids. Germline assignment: CDR1 SGHTA and CDR2 FQGNSA. V was trimmed by 2 bases and J by 4 bases, leaving 15 bases between them. The CDR3: CASSLRLSTKYNEQFF. In DNA form, the CDR3 reads TGTGCCAGCAGCTTACGTTTGAGCACAAAATACAATGAGCAGTTCTTC.

V usage is TRBV28 and J usage is TRBJ1-5; D not certain. The length of the CDR3 is 14 residues. From germline, CDR1 is MDHEN and CDR2 SYDVKM. Trimming left V 5 bases short and J 7 bases short, with 15 bases between. The CDR3 reads CASSPRAVWQPQHF. In nucleotides, the CDR3 is TGTGCCAGCAGTCCCCGGGCTGTGTGGCAGCCCCAGCATTTT.

Comments on this clone: In the same sample, other DNA sequences code for this CDR3. This chain uses TRBV7-2 with TRBJ1-2, with TRBD1 identical over 10 bases. The ends lost 5 bases at V and 7 bases at J; junction bases unmatched: 4. Germline CDR1 reads SGHTA; CDR2 reads FQGNSA. CDR3 length: 13 residues. CDR3 coding DNA: TGTGCCAGCAGCGCAAGACAGGGGGCTGGCTACACCTTC. Its translation: CASSARQGAGYTF.

This chain joins TRBV5-1 and TRBJ2-7, with a weak D call TRBD2 (6 bases). CDR1 and CDR2 (germline): SGHRS, YFSETQ. Deletions cut 4 bases from V and 3 bases from J, with 14 bases between. This CDR3 spans 14 amino acids. CDR3 sequence: CASSIRGKGYEQYF. In nucleotides, the CDR3 is TGCGCCAGCAGCATACGCGGGAAGGGCTACGAGCAGTACTTC.